This T cell receptor (beta chain) was recovered during a study of graft-versus-host responses after intestinal transplantation. Study-wide points: GvH clones were found in recipient marrow; some appeared first in ileum or blood. Early post-transplant falls in HvG clones accompanied the peak levels of circulating GvH clones.

In regard to this clone: Its cognate antigen is unknown.

Assay: immunoSEQ multiplex PCR; the TCRdb copy retains only in-frame clones and omits some. Seen here are about 100,000 clones, roughly 87% observed once, and the top ten hold roughly 0.97%. This CDR3 contains 15 residues. Germline V gene sequence: CDR1 MNHEY, CDR2 SVGAGI. The V gene end was trimmed by 6 bases and the J gene end by 7 bases; junction bases not matched to a gene: 9. This clonotype originated in a human donor who was the organ donor for an intestinal transplant. The specimen was unstimulated CD4+ T cells sorted from spleen or lymph node cells, collected before transplant. The rearrangement uses TRBV6-5 and TRBJ1-6; 7 nucleotides match TRBD1. The CDR3 protein is CASRPPTGTNSPLHF. In nucleotides, the CDR3 is TGTGCCAGCAGGCCCCCGACAGGGACAAATTCACCCCTCCACTTT.